Below, 10 T cell receptor beta chains from the same sample are listed, as sequenced in a study of T cells after yellow fever vaccination. TCRdb processed the 5' RACE reads anew with MiXCR; each CDR3 protein has one entry. Of some 300,000 distinct CDR3 sequences listed, less than 9.5% are singletons. The starting material was CD4+ T cells sorted from PBMCs, obtained 5 days after the yellow fever booster vaccination. Receptors were obtained from a man aged 18 to 29 who received the YFV17D yellow fever vaccine.

This clonotype was seen many times. This chain uses TRBV4-1 with TRBJ1-2; tentatively, D is TRBD1 (6 bases). Germline V gene lookup returns CDR1 MGHRA and CDR2 YSYEKL. CDR3 size: 13 residues. Trimming pared 7 bases from V and 8 bases from J, leaving 17 bases between. The CDR3 DNA reads as TGCGCCAGCACCTCCCCCCGACAGGAAGGCTACACCTTC. Translation: CASTSPRQEGYTF.

The sample holds a few counts of this clonotype. The chain links TRBV5-1 to TRBJ2-1; maybe TRBD1 (5 bases). This CDR3 spans 14 amino acids. Trimming cost V 0 bases and J 10 bases, with 14 bases left between them. Germline loops: CDR1 SGHRS, CDR2 YFSETQ. The CDR3 coding sequence is TGCGCCAGCAGCTTGGCCGTTAACCAGGGCGAGCAGTTCTTC. Translating it yields CASSLAVNQGEQFF.

The chain recombines TRBV27 with TRBJ1-4, with no clear D. With 2 bases removed from V and 13 bases from J, the gap between germline ends came to 14 bases. The CDR3 runs to 13 residues. Germline lookup yields CDR1 MNHEY and CDR2 SMNVEV (reference sequence). The CDR3 region is CASSLQLGLLLFF. The DNA of the CDR3 is TGTGCCAGCAGTTTACAACTAGGATTATTACTGTTTTTT. The full variable domain, completed using reference TRBV27 and TRBJ1-4, is EAQVTQNPRYLITVTGKKLTVTCSQNMNHEYMSWYRQDPGLGLRQIYYSMNVEVTDKGDVPEGYKVSRKEKRNFPLILESPSPNQTSLYFCASSLQLGLLLFFGSGTQLSVL.

This clonotype was observed a handful of times. This sequence joins TRBV5-1 and TRBJ2-3; 7 bases map to TRBD1. The ends lost 5 bases at V and 4 bases at J; junction bases unmatched: 4. This CDR3 spans 13 amino acids. Germline V gives CDR1 SGHRS, CDR2 YFSETQ. Here the CDR3 DNA reads TGCGCCAGCAGGACAGGGTTTGCAGATACGCAGTATTTT. It is translated as CASRTGFADTQYF.

This clonotype appeared a few times. V is TRBV5-6 and J is TRBJ1-1; TRBD1 is a possible D gene (6 bases). Germline V lookup: CDR1 SGHDT, CDR2 YYEEEE. This CDR3 comprises 15 residues. Trimming pared 1 base from V and 4 bases from J, leaving 14 bases between. The CDR3, as DNA: TGTGCCAGCAGCTTGACCGGGGGCGCCTTCACTGAAGCTTTCTTT. As protein: CASSLTGGAFTEAFF. Drawing the rest from reference TRBV5-6 and TRBJ1-1, the complete variable domain is DAGVTQSPTHLIKTRGQQVTLRCSPKSGHDTVSWYQQALGQGPQFIFQYYEEEERQRGNFPDRFSGHQFPNYSSELNVNALLLGDSALYLCASSLTGGAFTEAFFGQGTRLTVV.

This chain joins TRBV11-2 and TRBJ2-3, with TRBD1 matching over 10 bases. V shed 0 bases and J 4 bases; nucleotides not matched to a gene: 4. The V gene's germline CDR1 is SGHAT and CDR2 FQNNGV. This CDR3 has 16 residues. CDR3 in DNA: TGTGCCAGCAGCTTAGATCGGGACAGGGGTTCAGATACGCAGTATTTT. This encodes CASSLDRDRGSDTQYF.

This clonotype appeared a few times. The V call is TRBV6-5, the J call TRBJ2-3, with D unresolved. In germline, CDR1 is MNHEY, CDR2 SVGAGI. Trimming left V 3 bases short and J 2 bases short, with 6 bases between. The CDR3 runs 13 residues. CDR3 DNA sequence: TGTGCCAGCAGTTATGTCGTCACAGATACGCAGTATTTT. It is translated as CASSYVVTDTQYF.

V usage is TRBV5-1 and J usage is TRBJ2-7; TRBD1 agrees at 7 bases. V lost 4 bases and J lost 7; bases outside the gene matches: 11. From germline, CDR1 is SGHRS and CDR2 YFSETQ. This CDR3 has 14 amino acids. For the CDR3, the DNA is TGCGCCAGCAGCCGGACAGGCGATTACGGGGAGCAGTACGTC. Translating gives CASSRTGDYGEQYV.

This clonotype was counted only a few times. The chain combines TRBV10-3 with TRBJ2-5, with TRBD1 identical over 8 bases. The CDR3 extends over 13 amino acids. From germline, CDR1 is ENHRY and CDR2 SYGVKD. After removal of 3 bases from V and 5 bases from J, the junction contained 2 bases not matched to a gene. The CDR3 DNA is TGTGCCATCAGTGACAGGGGGCGGGAGACCCAGTACTTC. This translates into CAISDRGRETQYF.

This clonotype appeared a few times. The chain uses TRBV7-2 and TRBJ2-5; possible D gene TRBD2, 6 bases. This CDR3 has 16 amino acids. The germline gives CDR1 SGHTA, CDR2 FQGNSA. Trimming took 2 bases from V and 2 from J, leaving 15 bases between them. CDR3 region: CASSLFGRGRQETQYF. In DNA, the CDR3 is TGTGCCAGCAGCTTATTTGGGCGGGGTAGACAAGAGACCCAGTACTTC.